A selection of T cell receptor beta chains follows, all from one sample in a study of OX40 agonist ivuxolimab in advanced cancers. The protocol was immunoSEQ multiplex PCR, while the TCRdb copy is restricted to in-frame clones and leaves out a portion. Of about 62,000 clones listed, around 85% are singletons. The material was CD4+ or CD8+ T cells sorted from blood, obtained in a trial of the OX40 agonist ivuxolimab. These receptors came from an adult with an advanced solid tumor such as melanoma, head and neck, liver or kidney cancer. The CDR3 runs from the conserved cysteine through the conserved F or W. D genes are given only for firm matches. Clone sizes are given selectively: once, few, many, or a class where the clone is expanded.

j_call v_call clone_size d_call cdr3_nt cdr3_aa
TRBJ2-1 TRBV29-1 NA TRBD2 TGCAGCGTTGACGGACTAGCGGGGGGCCTCTCCTACAATGAGCAGTTCTTC CSVDGLAGGLSYNEQFF
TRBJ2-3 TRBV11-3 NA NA TGTGCCAGCAGCTTCGGAGCCTCCACAGATACGCAGTATTTT CASSFGASTDTQYF
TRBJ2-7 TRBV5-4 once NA TGTGCCAGCAGCCTACCGGGACTCCACGAGCAGTACTTC CASSLPGLHEQYF
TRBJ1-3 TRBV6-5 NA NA TGTGCCAGCGCGAAGGGGTTTGGAAACACCATATATTTT CASAKGFGNTIYF
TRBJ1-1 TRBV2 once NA TGTGCCAGCAGTGAACTACTACAGGGAACGAAGCTGGGCACTGAAGCTTTCTTT CASSELLQGTKLGTEAFF
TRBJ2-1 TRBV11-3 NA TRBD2 TGTGCCAGCAGCAGCCTAGCGGCTAATGAGCAGTTCTTC CASSSLAANEQFF
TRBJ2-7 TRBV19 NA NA TGTGCCAGTAGTCCCTTTACGGGGGTTAACGACGAGCAGTACTTC CASSPFTGVNDEQYF
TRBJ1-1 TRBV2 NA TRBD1 TGTGCCAGCAGTGAAAGGGGGCGTCAAGCTTTCTTT CASSERGRQAFF
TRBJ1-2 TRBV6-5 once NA TGTGCCAGCAGTTACGATGGGACTAACTATGGCTACACCTTC CASSYDGTNYGYTF
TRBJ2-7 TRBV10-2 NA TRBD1 TGCGCCAGCAAACTGGGACAGGGAGGCGAGCAGTACTTC CASKLGQGGEQYF
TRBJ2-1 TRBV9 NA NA TGTGCCAGCAGCGGTAGTCCCAAAGACTCCAATGAGCAGTTCTTC CASSGSPKDSNEQFF
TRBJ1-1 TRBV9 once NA TGTGCCAGCAGCCCTCCGAACAGGGTTCGGTCTGAAGCTTTCTTT CASSPPNRVRSEAFF
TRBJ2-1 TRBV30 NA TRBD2 TGTGCCTGGAGCAGCGGGAGGTCCGGCAATGAGCAGTTCTTC CAWSSGRSGNEQFF
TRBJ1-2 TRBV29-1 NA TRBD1 TGCAGCGCCTTAGACAGGGCCGACTATGGCTACACCTTC CSALDRADYGYTF
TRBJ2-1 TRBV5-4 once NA TGTGCCAGCAGCTCCACTAGTTTGAATGAGCAGTTCTTC CASSSTSLNEQFF
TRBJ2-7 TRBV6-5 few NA TGTGCCAGCAGCAAAGGGGGGGTCGCAACCTACGAGCAGTACTTC CASSKGGVATYEQYF
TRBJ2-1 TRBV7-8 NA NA TGTGCCAGCAGCGCAACCAGGGCTGGTGAGCAGTTCTTC CASSATRAGEQFF
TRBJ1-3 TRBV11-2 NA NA TGTGCCAGCAGCTTAGGACCCGGGGGAAACACCATATATTTT CASSLGPGGNTIYF
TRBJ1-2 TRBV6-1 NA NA TGTGCCAGCAGTCGGACTGCCCCCGTTTATGGCTACACCTTC CASSRTAPVYGYTF
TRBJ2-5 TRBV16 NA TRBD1 TGTGCCAGCAGCCGGACGGACAGGCAATTTCAAGAGACCCAGTACTTC CASSRTDRQFQETQYF
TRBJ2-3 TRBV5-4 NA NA TGTGCCAGCAGCCCCCGTCGGGGCGGGGTGGGCACAGATACGCAGTATTTT CASSPRRGGVGTDTQYF
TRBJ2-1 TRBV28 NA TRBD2 TGTGCCAGCAGTTTTAGCGGGGACGGACGCTACAATGAGCAGTTCTTC CASSFSGDGRYNEQFF
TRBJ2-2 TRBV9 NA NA TGTGCCAGCAGCGAGGGGAACACCGGGGAGCTGTTTTTT CASSEGNTGELFF
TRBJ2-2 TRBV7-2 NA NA TGTGCCAGCAGCTTAGCGACACAGAATCTCGGGGAGCTGTTTTTT CASSLATQNLGELFF
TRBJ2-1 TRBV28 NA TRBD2 TGTGCCAGCAACCGAGGGTCGGGACTACCCTCCTACAATGAGCAGTTCTTC CASNRGSGLPSYNEQFF
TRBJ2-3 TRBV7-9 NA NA TGTGCCAGCATCCTAGGGGCAGATAGCACAGATACGCAGTATTTT CASILGADSTDTQYF
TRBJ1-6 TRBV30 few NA TGTGCCTCTCCCAAGGACGGTACTAATTCACCCCTCCACTTT CASPKDGTNSPLHF
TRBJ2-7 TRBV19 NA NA TGTGCCAGTAGTACCTTCCAGGGTAACGAGCAGTACTTC CASSTFQGNEQYF
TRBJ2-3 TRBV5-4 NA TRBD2 TGTGCCAGCAGCGGGGGGGGCACAGATACGCAGTATTTT CASSGGGTDTQYF
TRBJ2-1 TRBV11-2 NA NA TGTGCCAGCAGCTTAGGAGGGGTCTCCTACAATGAGCAGTTCTTC CASSLGGVSYNEQFF
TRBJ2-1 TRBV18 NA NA TGTGCCAGCTCACCACCGAGAGCCTCCAATGAGCAGTTCTTC CASSPPRASNEQFF
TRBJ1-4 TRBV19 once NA TGTGCCAGTAGTGTAGGGGTCGGTGAAAAACTGTTTTTT CASSVGVGEKLFF
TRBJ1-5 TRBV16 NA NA TGTGCCAGCAGCCAGGGGGCGAGCAATCAGCCCCAGCATTTT CASSQGASNQPQHF
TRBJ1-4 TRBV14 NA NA TGTGCCAGCAGCGCAGCGGAGGGTGGAAGCGAAAAACTGTTTTTT CASSAAEGGSEKLFF
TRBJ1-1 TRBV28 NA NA TGTGCCAGCAGTAGGATGGCGGGGAGCCCGTCGGCTTTCTTT CASSRMAGSPSAFF
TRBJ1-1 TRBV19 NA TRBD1 TGTGCCAGTAGTACGGACAGGGGCGGCACTGAAGCTTTCTTT CASSTDRGGTEAFF
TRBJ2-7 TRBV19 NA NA TGTGCCAGTAAGACGGCCGTGGGCTCCTACGAGCAGTACTTC CASKTAVGSYEQYF
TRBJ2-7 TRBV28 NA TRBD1 TGTGCCAGCAGTTCCCTCCCCCCTATGGACAGGGGGCCCTACGAGCAGTACTTC CASSSLPPMDRGPYEQYF
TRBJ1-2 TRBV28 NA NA TGTGCCAGCAATAGGAATAACTATGGCTACACCTTC CASNRNNYGYTF
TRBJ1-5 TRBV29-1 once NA TGCAGCGTTGTTTTCGGTATCAATCAGCCCCAGCATTTT CSVVFGINQPQHF
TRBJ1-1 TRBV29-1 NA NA TGCAGCGTTGAAGGGACAGTGACTGAAGCTTTCTTT CSVEGTVTEAFF
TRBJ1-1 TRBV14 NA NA TGTGCCAGCAGCCTAAGCAGGGTTGAAGCTTTCTTT CASSLSRVEAFF
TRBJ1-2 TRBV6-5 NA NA TGTGCCAGCAGCCACACATGGGTCCGCAACTATGGCTACACCTTC CASSHTWVRNYGYTF
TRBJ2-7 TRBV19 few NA TGTGCCAGTAGTGAGGCGCGGAATATCTACGAGCAGTACTTC CASSEARNIYEQYF
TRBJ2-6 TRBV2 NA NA TGTGCCAGCAGAACCCTCTCTGGGGCCAACGTCCTGACTTTC CASRTLSGANVLTF
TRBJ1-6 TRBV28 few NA TGTGCCAGCCTTGGGGCGAGGAATTCACCCCTCCACTTT CASLGARNSPLHF
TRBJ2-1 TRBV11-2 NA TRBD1 TGTGCCAGCAGCTCCGGGACAGGGTACAATGAGCAGTTCTTC CASSSGTGYNEQFF
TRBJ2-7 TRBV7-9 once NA TGTGCCAGCAGCCCGGGTGTTTTTCCCTACGAGCAGTACTTC CASSPGVFPYEQYF
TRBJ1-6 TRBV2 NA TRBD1 TGTGCCAGCAGGGAAACCGCCGGGACAGGGGAATCACCCCTCCACTTT CASRETAGTGESPLHF
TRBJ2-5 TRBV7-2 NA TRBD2 TGTGCCAGCTTGCAAGCGGGAGGTGAGGAGACCCAGTACTTC CASLQAGGEETQYF
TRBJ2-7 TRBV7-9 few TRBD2 TGTGCCAGCAGCGTTAGCGGGAGGATCTACGAGCAGTACTTC CASSVSGRIYEQYF
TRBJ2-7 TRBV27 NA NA TGTGCCAGCAGTCCTATAGCGGAGGTCCCCTACGAGCAGTACTTC CASSPIAEVPYEQYF
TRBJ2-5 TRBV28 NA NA TGTGCCAGCACCCCTAACCGAGAGGGGAACTACCAAGAGACCCAGTACTTC CASTPNREGNYQETQYF
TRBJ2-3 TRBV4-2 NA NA TGTGCCAGCAGCCAAGACAGCGGGCCAGATACGCAGTATTTT CASSQDSGPDTQYF
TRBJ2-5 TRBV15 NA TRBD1 TGTGCCACCAGCAGAGATAAGGACAGGCAAGAGACCCAGTACTTC CATSRDKDRQETQYF
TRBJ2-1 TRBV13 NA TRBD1 TGTGCCAGCAGCTCGGGGACAGGCGACCGGCAGTTCTTC CASSSGTGDRQFF
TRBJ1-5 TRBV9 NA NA TGTGCCAGCGGGTCACCCCAGCATTTT CASGSPQHF
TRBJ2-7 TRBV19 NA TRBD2 TGTGCCAGTAGTTATGAGACTAGCGGGGCCTACGAGCAGTACTTC CASSYETSGAYEQYF
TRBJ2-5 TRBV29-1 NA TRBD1 TGCAGCGTTGAAGACTTGCCGGACAGGGAAGAGACCCAGTACTTC CSVEDLPDREETQYF